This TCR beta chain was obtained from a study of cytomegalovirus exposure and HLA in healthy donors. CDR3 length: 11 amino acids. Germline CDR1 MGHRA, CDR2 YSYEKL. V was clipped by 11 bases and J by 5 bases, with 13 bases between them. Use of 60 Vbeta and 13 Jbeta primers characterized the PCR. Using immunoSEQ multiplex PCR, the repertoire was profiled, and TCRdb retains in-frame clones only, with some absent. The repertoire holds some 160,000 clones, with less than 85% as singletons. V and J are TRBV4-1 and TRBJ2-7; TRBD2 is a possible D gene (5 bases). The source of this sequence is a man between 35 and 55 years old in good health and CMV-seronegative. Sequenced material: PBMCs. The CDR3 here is CAAGRGDEQYF. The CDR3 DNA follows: TGCGCCGCCGGTCGGGGAGACGAGCAGTACTTC.